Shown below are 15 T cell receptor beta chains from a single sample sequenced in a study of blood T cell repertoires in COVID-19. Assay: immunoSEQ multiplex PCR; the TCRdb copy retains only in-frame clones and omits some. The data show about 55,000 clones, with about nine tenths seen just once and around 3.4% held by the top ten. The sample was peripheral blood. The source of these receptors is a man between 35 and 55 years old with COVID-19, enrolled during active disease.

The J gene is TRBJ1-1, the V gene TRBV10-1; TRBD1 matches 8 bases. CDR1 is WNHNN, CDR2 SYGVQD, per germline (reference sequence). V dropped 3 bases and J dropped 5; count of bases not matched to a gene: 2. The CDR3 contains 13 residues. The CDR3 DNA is TGCGCCAGCAGTGATCAGGGGGCTACTGAAGCTTTCTTT. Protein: CASSDQGATEAFF.

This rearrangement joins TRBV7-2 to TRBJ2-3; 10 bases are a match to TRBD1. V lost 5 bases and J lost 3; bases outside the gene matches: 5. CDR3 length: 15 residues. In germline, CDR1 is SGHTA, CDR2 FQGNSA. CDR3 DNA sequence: TGTGCCAGCAGCGGAAGGGACAGGGGAACAGATACGCAGTATTTT. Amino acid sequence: CASSGRDRGTDTQYF.

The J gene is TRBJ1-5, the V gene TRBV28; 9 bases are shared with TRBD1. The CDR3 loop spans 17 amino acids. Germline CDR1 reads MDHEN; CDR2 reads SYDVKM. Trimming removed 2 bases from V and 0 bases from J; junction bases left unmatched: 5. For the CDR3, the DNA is TGTGCCAGCAGTTTAAGACAGGGGGTTTATAGCAATCAGCCCCAGCATTTT. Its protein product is CASSLRQGVYSNQPQHF.

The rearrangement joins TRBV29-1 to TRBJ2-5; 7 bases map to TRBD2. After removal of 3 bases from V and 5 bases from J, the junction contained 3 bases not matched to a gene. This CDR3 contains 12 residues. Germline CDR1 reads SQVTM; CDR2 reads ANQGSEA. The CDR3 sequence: CSVEFGGETQYF. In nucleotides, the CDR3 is TGCAGCGTTGAGTTCGGGGGGGAGACCCAGTACTTC.

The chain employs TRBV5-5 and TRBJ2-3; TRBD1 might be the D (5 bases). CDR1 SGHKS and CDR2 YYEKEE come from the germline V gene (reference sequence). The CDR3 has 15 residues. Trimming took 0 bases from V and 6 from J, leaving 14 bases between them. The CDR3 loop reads CASSLGQGVLDTQYF. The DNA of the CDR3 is TGTGCCAGCAGCTTGGGGCAGGGTGTGCTGGATACGCAGTATTTT.

The CDR3 loop is CASSQDHSGANVLTF. DNA of the CDR3: TGTGCCAGCAGCCAAGACCACTCTGGGGCCAACGTCCTGACTTTC. V is TRBV3-1 (or the pseudogene TRBV3-2) and J is TRBJ2-6; D is ambiguous. V shed 0 bases and J shed 0 bases, with 3 bases lying between them. Per the germline V gene, CDR1 is LGHDT and CDR2 is YNNKEL (reference sequence). This CDR3 is built from 15 residues.

The CDR3, as DNA: TGTGCCTGGAGTGTGGGGCTAGCGGGGTCCTACGAGCAGTACTTC. Protein sequence: CAWSVGLAGSYEQYF. This chain uses TRBV30 with TRBJ2-7, with 9 bases aligning to TRBD2. Trimming cost V 0 bases and J 1 base; bases outside gene matches: 4. The CDR3 is 15 amino acids. The germline gives CDR1 GTSNPN, CDR2 SVGIG (reference sequence). Full variable domain (missing parts from reference TRBV30 and TRBJ2-7): SQTIHQWPATLVQPVGSPLSLECTVEGTSNPNLYWYRQAAGRGLQLLFYSVGIGQISSEVPQNLSASRPQDRQFILSSKKLLLSDSGFYLCAWSVGLAGSYEQYFGPGTRLTVT.

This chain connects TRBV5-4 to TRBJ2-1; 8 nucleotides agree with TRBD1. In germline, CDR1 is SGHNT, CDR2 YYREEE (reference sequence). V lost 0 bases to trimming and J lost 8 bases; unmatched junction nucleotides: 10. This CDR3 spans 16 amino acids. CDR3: CASSLVGGQGGDEQFF. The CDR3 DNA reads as TGTGCCAGCAGCTTGGTTGGCGGACAGGGTGGCGATGAGCAGTTCTTC.

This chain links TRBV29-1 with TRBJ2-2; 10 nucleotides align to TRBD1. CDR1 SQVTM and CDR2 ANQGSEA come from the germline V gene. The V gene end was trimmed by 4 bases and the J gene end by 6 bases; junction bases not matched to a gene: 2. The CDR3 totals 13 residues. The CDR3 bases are TGCAGCGTTGGGACAGGGGGGGCCGGGGAGCTGTTTTTT. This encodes CSVGTGGAGELFF.

CDR3 sequence reads: CASSWNNRAQHF. CDR3 nucleotide sequence: TGTGCCAGCAGTTGGAATAATCGGGCCCAGCATTTT. The chain uses TRBV12-3 or TRBV12-4 and TRBJ1-5, with unresolved D. Trimming took off 4 bases at V and 11 bases at J, with 12 bases between the two ends. This CDR3 is 12 amino acids long.

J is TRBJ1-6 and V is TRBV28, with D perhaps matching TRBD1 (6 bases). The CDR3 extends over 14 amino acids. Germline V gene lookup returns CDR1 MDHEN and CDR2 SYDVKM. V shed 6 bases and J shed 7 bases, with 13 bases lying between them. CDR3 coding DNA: TGTGCCAGCAGCCGACAGGCGCCGAATTCACCCCTCCACTTT. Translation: CASSRQAPNSPLHF.

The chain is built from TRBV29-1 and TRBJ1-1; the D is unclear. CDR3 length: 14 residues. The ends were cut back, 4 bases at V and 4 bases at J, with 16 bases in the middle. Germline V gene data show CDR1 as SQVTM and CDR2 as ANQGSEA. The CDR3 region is CSVGPRRDGTEAFF. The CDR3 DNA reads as TGCAGCGTTGGCCCCAGGAGGGATGGCACTGAAGCTTTCTTT.

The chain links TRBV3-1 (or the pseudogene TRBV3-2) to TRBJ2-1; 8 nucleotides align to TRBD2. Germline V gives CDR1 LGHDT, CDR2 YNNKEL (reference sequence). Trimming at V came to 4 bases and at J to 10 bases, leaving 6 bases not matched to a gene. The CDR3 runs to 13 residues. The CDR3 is CASSLGLVGEQFF. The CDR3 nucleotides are TGTGCCAGCAGCCTGGGACTAGTAGGCGAGCAGTTCTTC.

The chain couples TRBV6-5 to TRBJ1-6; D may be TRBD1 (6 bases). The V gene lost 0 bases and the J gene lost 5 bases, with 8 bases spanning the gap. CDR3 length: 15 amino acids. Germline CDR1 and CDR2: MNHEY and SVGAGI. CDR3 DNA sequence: TGTGCCAGCAGTTACTCGCCAGGGGATAATTCACCCCTCCACTTT. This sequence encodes CASSYSPGDNSPLHF.

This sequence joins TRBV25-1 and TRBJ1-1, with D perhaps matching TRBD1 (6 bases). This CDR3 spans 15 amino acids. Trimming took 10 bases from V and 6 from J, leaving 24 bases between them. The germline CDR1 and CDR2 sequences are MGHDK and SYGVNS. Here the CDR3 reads CATEEGGALPAEAFF. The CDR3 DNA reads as TGTGCCACCGAGGAAGGGGGGGCCCTTCCGGCTGAAGCTTTCTTT.